What follows is one T cell receptor beta chain and its context. In germline, CDR1 is SEHNR, CDR2 FQNEAQ (reference sequence). V was clipped by 6 bases and J by 3 bases; unmatched bases: 5. This CDR3 spans 14 amino acids. This sample is part of a study of blood T cell repertoires in COVID-19. The data were produced by immunoSEQ multiplex PCR, yet TCRdb's version contains in-frame clones alone and is incomplete. Of approximately 110,000 clones listed, roughly 92% are singletons. The sequencing sample was made of peripheral blood. This rearrangement joins TRBV7-9 to TRBJ2-7, with 10 bases lining up with TRBD1. The TCR originated in a man in his fifties or sixties with COVID-19, enrolled during active disease. In DNA, the CDR3 is TGTGCCAGCAGTCCCCGGGACAGGGGCTACGAGCAGTACTTC. Its translation: CASSPRDRGYEQYF.